The T cell receptor beta chain under discussion was sequenced for a study of blood T cell repertoires in COVID-19. Original handling: It was from reference gene primer amplification that nucleated cell counts were estimated. TCRdb's table, derived via immunoSEQ multiplex PCR, lists solely in-frame clones and lacks some. The DNA was the basis for D and trimming; V, J and clone size are from that table. Among 100,000 or so clones listed, just under 85% were seen once. The ends were cut back, 2 bases at V and 3 bases at J, with 13 bases in the middle. This CDR3 is 15 amino acids long. Germline CDR1 and CDR2: MDHEN and SYDVKM.

The TCR sequence derives from a man over 45 with active or convalescent COVID-19. Material for sequencing was peripheral blood. The chain links TRBV28 to TRBJ1-1; no definite D call. The CDR3 DNA is TGTGCCAGCAGTTTACGAAACGGGGTTGACACTGAAGCTTTCTTT. This encodes CASSLRNGVDTEAFF. The full variable domain, with the rest looked up from reference TRBV28 and TRBJ1-1, is DVKVTQSSRYLVKRTGEKVFLECVQDMDHENMFWYRQDPGLGLRLIYFSYDVKMKEKGDIPEGYSVSREKKERFSLILESASTNQTSMYLCASSLRNGVDTEAFFGQGTRLTVV.